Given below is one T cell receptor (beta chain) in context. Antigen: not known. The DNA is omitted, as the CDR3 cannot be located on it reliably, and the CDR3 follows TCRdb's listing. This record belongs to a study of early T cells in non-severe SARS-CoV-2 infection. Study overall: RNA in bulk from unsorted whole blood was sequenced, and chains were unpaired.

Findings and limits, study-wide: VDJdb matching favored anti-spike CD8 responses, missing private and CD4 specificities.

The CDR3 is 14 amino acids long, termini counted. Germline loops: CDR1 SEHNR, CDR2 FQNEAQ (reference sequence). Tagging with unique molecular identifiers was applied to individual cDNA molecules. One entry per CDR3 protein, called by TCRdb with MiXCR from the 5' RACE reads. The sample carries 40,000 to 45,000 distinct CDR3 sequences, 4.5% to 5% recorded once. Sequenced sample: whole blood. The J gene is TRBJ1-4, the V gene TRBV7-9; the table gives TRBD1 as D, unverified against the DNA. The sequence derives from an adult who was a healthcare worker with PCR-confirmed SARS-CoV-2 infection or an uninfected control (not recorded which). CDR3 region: CASSLGGGGENCFF.